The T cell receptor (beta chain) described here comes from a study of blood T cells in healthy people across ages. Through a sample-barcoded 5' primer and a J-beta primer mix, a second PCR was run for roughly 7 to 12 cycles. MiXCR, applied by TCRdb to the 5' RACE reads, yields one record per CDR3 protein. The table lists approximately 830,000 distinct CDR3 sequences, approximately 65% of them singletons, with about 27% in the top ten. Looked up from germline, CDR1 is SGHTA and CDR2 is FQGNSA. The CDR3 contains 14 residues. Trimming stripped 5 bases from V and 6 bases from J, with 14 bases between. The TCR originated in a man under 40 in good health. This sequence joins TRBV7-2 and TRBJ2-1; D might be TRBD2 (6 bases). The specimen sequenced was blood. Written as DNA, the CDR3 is TGTGCCAGCAGCGGACGGGACTCAATCAATGAGCAGTTCTTC. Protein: CASSGRDSINEQFF.